The T cell receptor (beta chain) described here comes from a study of Tregs in tolerant kidney transplant recipients. This clone showed up just a few times. Measured with immunoSEQ multiplex PCR; TCRdb has only the in-frame clones, and not every one. The sample carries some 60,000 clones, more than 70% recorded once. V was trimmed by 6 bases and J by 0 bases, leaving 9 bases between them. The CDR3 consists of 13 residues. Germline V lookup: CDR1 SQVTM, CDR2 ANQGSEA. Unstimulated Tregs (CD4+CD25+CD127-) and CD4+CD25- non-Tregs were sorted from PBMCs. Sequencing was performed on CD4+ T cells from blood. The rearrangement joins TRBV29-1 to TRBJ1-3; no definite D call. The clonotype was recovered from a human donor in good health. The CDR3 loop reads CSVSTSSGNTIYF. The CDR3 DNA follows: TGCAGCGTCTCCACGTCCTCTGGAAACACCATATATTTT.